The T cell receptor beta chain under discussion was sequenced for a study of blood T cells in healthy people across ages (dated by TCRdb to the mid-2010s). A note on the overall study: In model experiments, template switching captured roughly one uniquely barcoded TCR beta cDNA molecule for every two T cells. Using deep sequencing normalized with unique cDNA molecular identifiers, the study measured how TCR beta repertoire diversity changes with age. The donors were split into four age groups: young (average roughly 15 years), middle-aged (39), aged (about 62) and long-lived (roughly 80). Donors of different ages were randomly distributed across sequencing lanes to avoid experimental bias. Two additional independent replicas of 1 million unique cDNA reads from the same blood draw were analyzed for two donors (one aged 18 to 29 and one aged 80 or older).

The CDR3 numbers 13 residues from cysteine through phenylalanine. CDR3 DNA is the only sequence kept; it has 39 bases, read in frame from the first base. CDR1 and CDR2 were assigned from the germline V gene as SQVTM and ANQGSEA. V has 4 bases trimmed and J has 5 bases trimmed; junction bases matching no gene number 4. The library was made by 5' RACE. TCRdb names Illumina HiSeq 2500 as the instrument used. A second PCR of about 6 to 12 cycles was run with a J-beta primer mix and a sample-barcoded 5' primer. A unique molecular identifier was introduced onto each TCR beta cDNA molecule by a template-switch 5' adaptor carrying 12 random nucleotides. At least 3 million CDR3-containing paired-end reads were obtained from each sample. All of the RNA was converted into first-strand cDNA using the Mint cDNA synthesis kit, with a TRBC-specific oligonucleotide serving as the primer. Following uracil-DNA glycosylase treatment, a first 18-cycle PCR with universal primers M1SS and BC2_uni_R was performed on all cDNA. Per the original workflow: For normalization, 1 million high-quality reads were randomly selected from each sample, with every read carrying a distinct molecular identifier. Reads sharing molecular identifiers were discarded rather than binned into consensus sequences. MiTCR, run with a Q25 quality threshold and the strictest error-elimination algorithm, handled CDR3 identification, clonotype clustering and error correction. A nonparametric unseen species model with Euler transformation was used to estimate lower-bound total TCR beta diversity. In-frame beta chains were kept once TCRdb had trimmed the public reads at Q25 with fastp and called clones with MiXCR. Duplicate CDR3 protein sequences are folded into a single record with the most common DNA and genes. These V and J calls derive from TCRdb rather than the authors' analysis. For this sample the table gives over 950,000 distinct CDR3 sequences, of which roughly 50% were detected only once. Clones ranked in the top ten supply 20% to 25% of the sample.

As regards this clonotype: Its antigen remains unidentified. Qualities for individual bases were not recorded, and no much larger clone is one base off.

Systemically healthy Caucasian individuals from Russia, approximately 39 in total and aged about 6 to 95 years, were included as donors. About 10 milliliters of peripheral blood were drawn from each donor into EDTA-treated Vacutainer tubes. Ficoll-Paque density-gradient centrifugation was used to isolate PBMCs, with at least 7 million obtained per sample. Trizol reagent was used to extract total RNA from the PBMCs, yielding at least 6 micrograms per sample. The percentages of naive CD45RAhigh/CD27high T cells were determined by flow cytometry on a PBMC aliquot from every donor. Results and caveats for the whole study, not just this receptor: Because the CMV infection status of the donors was unknown, age-related changes in expanded clonotypes may potentially have been confounded. Estimates of total diversity from one million sequenced T cells were regarded as lower bounds and underestimates. A strong correlation was found between observed TCR beta diversity and the percentage of naive T cells measured by flow cytometry. Conclusive comparison of naive and antigen-experienced compartments was prevented by the profiling of bulk unsorted PBMCs. The long-lived group showed more naive CD4+ T cells, fewer expanded clones and increased TCR diversity than the aged group, suggesting age selection. Observed TCR beta diversity per million T cells fell roughly linearly with age, and a significant reduction was already apparent by age around 40.

This TCR was sampled from a woman between 55 and 75 years old in good health. Source material: blood. The sequence is built from TRBV29-1 and TRBJ2-1; 8 central nucleotides agree with TRBD1. The CDR3 in this case is CSVGQGANNEQFF. The base sequence is TGCAGCGTTGGGCAGGGGGCTAACAATGAGCAGTTCTTC.